This T cell receptor (beta chain) was retrieved from a study of T cell clones after liver transplantation. For the study at large: Immunosuppression withdrawal was tried within 2 years after liver transplantation in this trial. The study's findings and limits: These preliminary findings come from unstandardized post-transplant sampling times.

The method was immunoSEQ multiplex PCR; TCRdb's version includes in-frame clones alone and lacks a portion of them. Altogether approximately 65,000 clones are present, about 91% being singletons, with the ten largest covering approximately 0.92%. Comment on this clone: What it binds is unknown.

Looked up from germline, CDR1 is SGHVS and CDR2 is FQNEAQ. V lost 5 bases and J 6 bases, leaving 16 bases between the germline ends. This CDR3 has 15 residues. The V gene is TRBV7-8, the J gene TRBJ1-4, with D unresolved. The sample consisted of CD4+ T cells from blood, taken less than 28 months after liver transplant. The sequence was obtained from a human patient who received a liver transplant. Some T cells may arise from the graft donor. CDR3 nucleotides: TGTGCCAGCAGCAATTTCCTCGGGCGGGATGAAAAACTGTTTTTT. This gives the protein CASSNFLGRDEKLFF.